The 7 T cell receptor beta chains below come from one sample, sequenced in a study of graft-versus-host responses after intestinal transplantation. The method was immunoSEQ multiplex PCR; TCRdb's version includes in-frame clones alone and lacks a portion of them. The sample has more than 70,000 clones; roughly nine tenths are singletons. Antigen specificity for these receptors is unknown. The sequencing used unstimulated CD4+ T cells sorted from spleen or lymph node cells, collected before intestinal transplant. These receptor sequences come from a human donor who received an intestinal transplant.

As DNA, the CDR3 is TGTGCCAGCGAGGGACCGGGGCCCCGGGGGCAGCCCCAGCATTTT. Its translation: CASEGPGPRGQPQHF. The chain couples TRBV2 to TRBJ1-5; possible D gene TRBD1, 5 bases. Germline CDR1 reads SNHLY; CDR2 reads FYNNEI. The CDR3 has 15 residues. V lost 8 bases to trimming and J lost 7 bases, with 21 bases between them.

CDR3 loop: CASSGTGEANYGYTF. CDR3 nucleotides: TGTGCCAGCAGTGGCACAGGGGAAGCTAACTATGGCTACACCTTC. The rearrangement joins TRBV6-1 to TRBJ1-2; the match to TRBD1 covers 7 bases. With V trimmed by 4 bases and J by 0 bases, 5 bases remained unmatched. Germline CDR1 MNHNS, CDR2 SASEGT. CDR3 length: 15 residues.

The J gene is TRBJ2-5, the V gene TRBV19, with TRBD2 matching over 9 bases. Trimming took 8 bases from V and 2 from J; bases not matched to a gene: 3. CDR1 LNHDA and CDR2 SQIVND come from the germline V gene (reference sequence). The CDR3 has 13 amino acids. The CDR3: CASRAGGQETQYF. The DNA for the CDR3 is TGTGCCAGTCGAGCGGGGGGACAAGAGACCCAGTACTTC. Filled out from reference TRBV19 and TRBJ2-5, the complete variable domain reads DGGITQSPKYLFRKEGQNVTLSCEQNLNHDAMYWYRQDPGQGLRLIYYSQIVNDFQKGDIAEGYSVSREKKESFPLTVTSAQKNPTAFYLCASRAGGQETQYFGPGTRLLVL.

The rearrangement joins TRBV2 to TRBJ2-7, with 7 nucleotides matching TRBD1. Germline lookup yields CDR1 SNHLY and CDR2 FYNNEI. CDR3 size: 17 residues. V lost 2 bases, J lost 5 bases, and 15 bases stayed unmatched. The CDR3 spells CASSELTGTDSVHEQYF. CDR3 nucleotides: TGTGCCAGCAGTGAATTGACGGGGACAGACTCGGTCCACGAGCAGTACTTC.

The V and J genes are TRBV7-6 and TRBJ2-1, with a weak D call TRBD1 (5 bases). The CDR3 runs 15 residues. From germline, CDR1 is SGHVS and CDR2 FNYEAQ. The V gene lost 2 bases and the J gene lost 4 bases, with 12 bases spanning the gap. The CDR3 bases are TGTGCCAGCAGCTTACAGGGTTTAAATTACAATGAGCAGTTCTTC. Its translation: CASSLQGLNYNEQFF.

This chain uses TRBV5-1 with TRBJ2-3, with 8 nucleotides matching TRBD2. Germline CDR1 SGHRS, CDR2 YFSETQ. The J segment lost 6 bases and the V segment lost 4 bases, leaving 13 bases of the junction unmatched. The CDR3 is 16 residues long. The DNA for the CDR3 is TGCGCCAGCAGCGGGCTGGCGGGGGGCCTCCCGGATACGCAGTATTTT. Translated, it gives CASSGLAGGLPDTQYF. The full variable domain, with the rest looked up from reference TRBV5-1 and TRBJ2-3, is KAGVTQTPRYLIKTRGQQVTLSCSPISGHRSVSWYQQTPGQGLQFLFEYFSETQRNKGNFPGRFSGRQFSNSRSEMNVSTLELGDSALYLCASSGLAGGLPDTQYFGPGTRLTVL.

The chain recombines TRBV7-8 with TRBJ1-6; possibly TRBD1 for D (5 bases). Looked up from germline, CDR1 is SGHVS and CDR2 is FQNEAQ. This CDR3 has 17 amino acids. Trimming removed 5 bases at V and 10 bases at J, with 24 bases between. CDR3 nucleotides: TGTGCCAGCAGCCCCGCACTGGGGCAGGGTTATGGATCACCCCTCCACTTT. Translation gives CASSPALGQGYGSPLHF. The full variable domain, completed using reference TRBV7-8 and TRBJ1-6, is GAGVSQSPRYKVAKRGQDVALRCDPISGHVSLFWYQQALGQGPEFLTYFQNEAQLDKSGLPSDRFFAERPEGSVSTLKIQRTQQEDSAVYLCASSPALGQGYGSPLHFGNGTRLTVT.